The T cell receptor (beta chain) described here comes from a study of blood T cell repertoires in COVID-19. Overall study: Samples taken during acute and convalescent COVID-19 were collected in the United States, Italy and Spain. Sources were T cells, B-cell-depleted T cells, or PBMCs; the material itself was cDNA or gDNA.

The sample holds a few counts of this clone. As originally analysed: Estimates of nucleated cell counts were drawn from the amplification of reference gene primers. Sequencing was performed with immunoSEQ multiplex PCR; in TCRdb, only in-frame clones are kept and a portion is missing. The V and J calls and clone size come from that table; D and trimming were worked out from the DNA. The sample includes approximately 89,000 clones, approximately 80% seen only once; the top ten take around 19%. The length of the CDR3 is 15 residues. The germline V gene has CDR1 SGHRS and CDR2 YFSETQ. J gave up 7 bases and V 2 bases, and 12 bases lay outside the gene matches.

The TCR sequence derives from a human donor in a cohort sampled during active COVID-19. The specimen sequenced was peripheral blood. The chain is built from TRBV5-1 and TRBJ2-7; 7 nucleotides line up with TRBD2. The DNA for the CDR3 is TGCGCCAGCAGCTTAGCGGGACCAAGTGGTGAGGAGCAGTACTTC. Translated: CASSLAGPSGEEQYF.